What follows are 2 T cell receptor beta chains derived from one specimen sequenced in a study of cytomegalovirus exposure and HLA in healthy donors listed by TCRdb under 2017. Receptor libraries were prepared by the immunoSEQ multiplex PCR assay. This immuneACCESS table, as held by TCRdb, lists in-frame sequences with V and J called but not all clones. Of the missing ones, under half trace to an unresolved V gene in checked studies; the others have no known cause. The sample table contains around 150,000 clones; only one count was recorded for about nine tenths of them. Jointly, the top ten make up over 4% of the sample. Sequenced input: PBMCs. The source of these receptors is a man between 18 and 35 years old in good health and CMV-seropositive.

This rearrangement joins TRBV5-1 to TRBJ2-3; weak D call: TRBD2 (5 bases). The CDR3 is made up of 15 amino acids. V gave up 8 bases and J gave up 0 bases, with 16 bases separating them. CDR1 is SGHRS and CDR2 is YFSETQ in the germline V gene. The chain's CDR3 is CASNTGVTSTDTQYF. As DNA, the CDR3 is TGCGCCAGTAATACCGGGGTGACTAGCACAGATACGCAGTATTTT.

The rearrangement joins TRBV29-1 to TRBJ2-7; a possible D gene is TRBD2 (6 bases). Germline CDR1 is SQVTM and CDR2 is ANQGSEA. The CDR3 extends over 11 amino acids. V gave up 1 base and J gave up 5 bases, with 6 bases separating them. The CDR3 sequence is CSVEGEDEQYF. The CDR3 DNA sequence: TGCAGCGTTGAAGGGGAGGACGAGCAGTACTTC.